This note documents a single TCR beta chain sequence. CDR3 length: 14 amino acids. The V end was cut by 2 bases, the J end by 3 bases, with 8 bases between. CDR1 is GTSNPN and CDR2 is SVGIG in the germline V gene (reference sequence). All included Susac syndrome patients satisfied recently defined diagnostic criteria for definite or probable disease. The data originate from a study of CD8 T cells in Susac syndrome. RNA was extracted with the RNeasy kit, and a quantity of about 0.5 to 1 ug was reverse transcribed using random hexamers. TCRdb re-analysed the immunoSEQ multiplex PCR reads in MiXCR, keeping a single row per CDR3 protein. The sample has roughly 190,000 distinct CDR3 sequences; 85% to 95% are singletons.

The V gene is TRBV30, the J gene TRBJ2-6; D is perhaps TRBD2 (5 bases). Specimen: CD8+ T cells from PBMCs. The sequence was obtained from a human donor with Susac syndrome. CDR3 region: CAWSSGSGANVLTF. The CDR3 nucleotides read TGTGCCTGGAGTTCTGGGAGTGGGGCCAACGTCCTGACTTTC.